A single sample gave rise to the 27 T cell receptor beta chains below, sequenced in a study of T cells after yellow fever vaccination. TCRdb reprocessed the 5' RACE reads via MiXCR and lists one record per CDR3 protein. Found here are about 300,000 distinct CDR3 sequences, around 6.8% of them singletons; the top ten hold roughly a sixth. The sequencing here drew on PBMCs, taken more than 35 days after the first yellow fever vaccination. All receptors come from a man aged 18-30 years who received the YFV17D yellow fever vaccine.

This clonotype came up many times. Written as DNA, the CDR3 is TGTGCCAGCTCCCGGGGAGTTGAAGAGACCCAGTACTTC. It yields the protein CASSRGVEETQYF. The chain couples TRBV18 to TRBJ2-5; D possibly corresponds to TRBD2 (5 bases). CDR1 KGHSH and CDR2 LQKENI come from the germline V gene. With 6 bases removed from V and 3 bases from J, the gap between germline ends came to 11 bases. The CDR3 is 13 amino acids.

The chain joins TRBV5-1 to TRBJ2-4; D possibly matches TRBD1 or TRBD2 (5 bases each). This CDR3 is 16 amino acids long. Germline V lookup: CDR1 SGHRS, CDR2 YFSETQ. V dropped 4 bases and J dropped 5 bases, with 19 bases sitting between them. The CDR3 DNA is TGCGCCAGCAGCCCCGACACGGGTGGGGGTGAAAACATTCAGTACTTC. It translates to CASSPDTGGGENIQYF.

This chain uses TRBV14 with TRBJ2-1; 11 bases line up with TRBD2. V trimming: 6 bases; J trimming: 2 bases; junction bases outside the gene matches: 6. Germline V gene sequence: CDR1 SGHDN, CDR2 FVKESK. This CDR3 has 16 residues. In nucleotides, the CDR3 is TGTGCCAGCAGTCCGACTAGCGGGGCGCCCTACAATGAGCAGTTCTTC. It translates to CASSPTSGAPYNEQFF.

As DNA, the CDR3 is TGTGCCACCAAGCCGGATCAGGGGACTCGGGAGCTGTTTTTT. Protein: CATKPDQGTRELFF. The rearrangement links TRBV15 to TRBJ2-2; TRBD1 or TRBD2 may be the D gene (6 bases each). The CDR3 contains 14 residues. Trimming cost V 7 bases and J 9 bases, with 18 bases left between them. Germline CDR1 reads LNHNV; CDR2 reads YYDKDF (reference sequence).

Only a few counts were recorded for this clonotype. The chain links TRBV3-1 to TRBJ2-2; D perhaps matches TRBD2 (6 bases). Germline CDR1 reads LGHDT; CDR2 reads YNNKEL (reference sequence). The CDR3 is 16 residues long. The V end lost 5 bases, the J end lost 1 base, and 14 bases lay between the germline ends. The CDR3 region has the DNA TGTGCCAGCAGCTCGGTCCCGGGAGTGAACACCGGGGAGCTGTTTTTT. Translation gives CASSSVPGVNTGELFF. The full variable domain, in which reference TRBV3-1 and TRBJ2-2 provide the parts outside the CDR3, is DTAVSQTPKYLVTQMGNDKSIKCEQNLGHDTMYWYKQDSKKFLKIMFSYNNKELIINETVPNRFSPKSPDKAHLNLHINSLELGDSAVYFCASSSVPGVNTGELFFGEGSRLTVL.

This clonotype was observed at least ten times. The chain joins TRBV5-4 to TRBJ2-5, with D possibly being TRBD2 (7 bases). The CDR3 has 15 residues. Deletions cut 4 bases from V and 1 base from J, with 14 bases between. The V gene's germline CDR1 is SGHNT and CDR2 YYREEE (reference sequence). CDR3 nucleotide sequence: TGTGCCAGCAGCCGGCGGGGGCCGGGCCAAGAGACCCAGTACTTC. It yields the protein CASSRRGPGQETQYF.

V gene TRBV11-2 combines with J gene TRBJ1-6, with D perhaps TRBD1 (5 bases). V was pared by 5 bases and J by 8 bases, with 13 bases between. This CDR3 region has 14 residues. Germline CDR1 reads SGHAT; CDR2 reads FQNNGV. CDR3 sequence (DNA): TGTGCCAGCAGCGGCCGGGGGGAACATTCACCCCTCCACTTT. Translated: CASSGRGEHSPLHF.

The rearrangement joins TRBV4-3 to TRBJ1-5, with D perhaps matching TRBD1 (5 bases). The germline V gene has CDR1 LGHNA and CDR2 YSLEER. V was trimmed by 1 base and J by 5 bases, leaving 12 bases between them. The CDR3 is made up of 15 amino acids. The CDR3 spells CASSQGGQPHQPQHF. The CDR3 coding sequence is TGCGCCAGCAGCCAAGGGGGCCAGCCCCATCAGCCCCAGCATTTT.

In this sample, this clonotype is medium-sized. V gene TRBV4-2 combines with J gene TRBJ2-1; 12 positions agree with TRBD2. The germline V gene encodes CDR1 LGHNA and CDR2 YNFKEQ. The CDR3 extends over 15 amino acids. V trimming: 1 base; J trimming: 6 bases; junction bases outside the gene matches: 1. CDR3 sequence: CASSQASGGANEQFF. In DNA, the CDR3 is TGTGCCAGCAGCCAAGCTAGCGGGGGGGCCAATGAGCAGTTCTTC.

The V and J genes are TRBV12-3 or TRBV12-4 and TRBJ1-5, with a weak D call TRBD1 (5 bases). The CDR3 extends over 14 amino acids. V was cut by 4 bases and J by 6 bases, with 13 bases left in between. This chain's CDR3 is CASSSYGGFQPQHF. Here the CDR3 DNA reads TGTGCCAGCAGTTCCTACGGGGGATTTCAGCCCCAGCATTTT.

The chain employs TRBV7-9 and TRBJ1-1; D is undetermined. The CDR3 loop spans 17 amino acids. Trimming removed 6 bases at V and 1 base at J, with 21 bases between. Germline CDR1 is SEHNR and CDR2 is FQNEAQ (reference sequence). The CDR3 nucleotides read TGTGCCAGCAGTTCCAGCGTAGTCAGAGGAAAGAACACTGAAGCTTTCTTT. Encoded protein: CASSSSVVRGKNTEAFF.

The chain combines TRBV20-1 with TRBJ1-1; D is possibly TRBD1 (6 bases). The CDR3 is made up of 13 amino acids. The ends were cut back, 0 bases at V and 10 bases at J, with 15 bases in the middle. Germline V gene sequence: CDR1 DFQATT, CDR2 SNEGSKA (reference sequence). CDR3 nucleotide sequence: TGCAGTGCTAGAGATCGAACAGGGCTGGGAGCTTTCTTT. This codes for CSARDRTGLGAFF.

This clonotype was counted a few times. The chain has TRBV7-9 and TRBJ2-2, with unresolved D. CDR1 and CDR2 from the germline V gene are SEHNR and FQNEAQ (reference sequence). The CDR3 length is 15 residues. V was trimmed by 0 bases and J by 3 bases, leaving 8 bases between them. The CDR3 bases are TGTGCCAGCAGCTTAGCAGGGAAAGACACCGGGGAGCTGTTTTTT. This sequence encodes CASSLAGKDTGELFF.

This clonotype was picked up a small number of times. The rearrangement links TRBV5-5 to TRBJ2-3; tentatively, D is TRBD2 (5 bases). The CDR3 contains 14 residues. The germline V gene has CDR1 SGHKS and CDR2 YYEKEE (reference sequence). Between the trimmed V and J ends, which lost 4 bases and 1 base, there was a span of 10 bases. The CDR3 loop reads CASSHGLGTDTQYF. In DNA form, the CDR3 reads TGTGCCAGCAGCCACGGACTGGGCACAGATACGCAGTATTTT.

This chain uses TRBV7-2 with TRBJ2-3; 10 bases are a match to TRBD2. The V segment lost 5 bases and the J segment 4 bases; nucleotides outside the gene matches: 12. The CDR3 runs to 17 residues. Germline values: CDR1 SGHTA, CDR2 FQGNSA. Written as DNA, the CDR3 is TGTGCCAGCAGCCCCCGACTAGCGGGTCTTCAAGCAGATACGCAGTATTTT. It encodes CASSPRLAGLQADTQYF.

A few counts support this clonotype. The chain has TRBV7-9 and TRBJ2-3; TRBD2 matches 9 bases. The germline V gene encodes CDR1 SEHNR and CDR2 FQNEAQ (reference sequence). The J segment lost 2 bases and the V segment lost 5 bases, leaving 5 bases of the junction unmatched. The CDR3 is 15 amino acids. The CDR3 sequence is CASSPSGAPTDTQYF. DNA for the CDR3: TGTGCCAGCAGCCCTAGCGGGGCACCCACAGATACGCAGTATTTT.

This clonotype has only a few counts. The rearrangement links TRBV9 to TRBJ2-3; no reliable D call. Germline-derived CDR1 and CDR2 are SGDLS and YYNGEE. The CDR3 is 16 residues long. V lost 0 bases to trimming and J lost 2 bases, with 13 bases between them. The CDR3 protein is CASSVVGVPFTDTQYF. CDR3 in DNA: TGTGCCAGCAGCGTAGTTGGGGTCCCCTTCACAGATACGCAGTATTTT.

This clonotype was counted between two and nine times. The rearrangement links TRBV2 to TRBJ1-4; the D gene is possibly TRBD1 (6 bases). The ends were cut back, 0 bases at V and 5 bases at J, with 13 bases in the middle. This CDR3 is built from 16 residues. From germline, CDR1 is SNHLY and CDR2 FYNNEI. Here the CDR3 DNA reads TGTGCCAGCAGTGAAGCTTACGGGAGGGGGAATGAAAAACTGTTTTTT. This gives the protein CASSEAYGRGNEKLFF.

This clonotype occurred a few times. In DNA form, the CDR3 reads TGTGCCACCAGCAGAGATCAGCGGGCCAGCTCCTACAATGAGCAGTTCTTC. Amino acid sequence: CATSRDQRASSYNEQFF. The chain combines TRBV15 with TRBJ2-1; D might be TRBD2 (6 bases). The V and J ends lost 0 bases and 0 bases respectively, with 12 bases between them. Germline assignment: CDR1 LNHNV and CDR2 YYDKDF (reference sequence). The CDR3 consists of 17 residues.

The chain links TRBV7-9 to TRBJ2-7; 8 bases agree with TRBD1. Trimming removed 8 bases from V and 7 bases from J; junction bases left unmatched: 10. Germline V gives CDR1 SEHNR, CDR2 FQNEAQ (reference sequence). The length of the CDR3 is 13 residues. CDR3 sequence: CASGQGLVSEQYV. DNA of the CDR3: TGTGCCAGCGGACAGGGTTTGGTCTCTGAGCAGTACGTC.

This clonotype came up once. The chain employs TRBV12-3 or TRBV12-4 and TRBJ2-2; maybe TRBD2 (5 bases). Trimming cost V 8 bases and J 2 bases, with 9 bases left between them. This CDR3 comprises 13 residues. The CDR3 spells CASAGSNTGELFF. DNA of the CDR3: TGTGCCAGCGCGGGCAGTAACACCGGGGAGCTGTTTTTT.

The chain carries TRBV18 and TRBJ2-3, with D maybe TRBD1 (5 bases). The CDR3 loop spans 13 amino acids. Germline assignment: CDR1 KGHSH and CDR2 LQKENI. The V end was cut by 2 bases, the J end by 4 bases, with 7 bases between. CDR3 residues: CASSPGASDTQYF. The CDR3 DNA sequence: TGTGCCAGCTCACCAGGGGCTTCAGATACGCAGTATTTT.

There are many counts of this clonotype. The V call is TRBV6-5, the J call TRBJ2-5, with a weak D call TRBD2 (5 bases). The V gene's germline CDR1 is MNHEY and CDR2 SVGAGI. The germline V and J ends were trimmed by 0 bases and 5 bases, with 16 bases remaining between them. The CDR3 is made up of 16 amino acids. The CDR3 protein is CASSYSAGVGLETQYF. CDR3 DNA sequence: TGTGCCAGCAGTTACTCCGCCGGGGTCGGCCTCGAGACCCAGTACTTC.

The J gene is TRBJ1-1, the V gene TRBV10-2, with TRBD1 matching over 12 bases. Germline V gene lookup returns CDR1 WSHSY and CDR2 SAAADI. Trimming cost V 2 bases and J 5 bases; bases outside gene matches: 9. The CDR3 runs to 17 residues. CDR3 sequence reads: CASSEGVRDRGRTEAFF. CDR3 DNA: TGCGCCAGCAGTGAGGGGGTCCGGGACAGGGGGCGGACTGAAGCTTTCTTT.

Many counts were recorded for this clonotype. The rearrangement uses TRBV7-6 and TRBJ1-3; TRBD1 aligns across 8 bases. J gave up 2 bases and V 5 bases, and 5 bases lay outside the gene matches. This CDR3 comprises 15 residues. Looked up from germline, CDR1 is SGHVS and CDR2 is FNYEAQ. CDR3: CASSPRTGTGNTIYF. CDR3 DNA: TGTGCCAGCAGCCCAAGGACAGGGACTGGAAACACCATATATTTT.

This clonotype was counted only a few times. In DNA, the CDR3 is TGTGCCAGCCAATCTCACAGGGGGCCGAACACCGGGGAGCTGTTTTTT. This encodes CASQSHRGPNTGELFF. The rearrangement links TRBV6-2 or TRBV6-3 to TRBJ2-2; 9 bases are shared with TRBD1. The V segment lost 8 bases and the J segment 0 bases; nucleotides outside the gene matches: 7. Per germline, CDR1 MNHEY and CDR2 SVGEGT. This CDR3 is 16 amino acids long.

The J gene is TRBJ2-5, the V gene TRBV18; possibly TRBD2 for D (7 bases). The CDR3 covers 16 residues. Germline V gene data show CDR1 as KGHSH and CDR2 as LQKENI. V was shortened by 3 bases and J by 4 bases, with 18 bases between the two germline ends. Written as DNA, the CDR3 is TGTGCCAGCTCACCTCTGGCGGGGGCCCAAGGAGAGACCCAGTACTTC. Translating it yields CASSPLAGAQGETQYF.